Listed here are 11 T cell receptor beta chains from one sample, sequenced in a study of Graves' ophthalmopathy and Graves' hyperthyroidism. Beta-chain TCR CDR3 regions were amplified from RNA transcripts. RT-PCR with HTBI primers came first, then second-round multiplex PCR. TCRdb re-derived calls from the multiplex PCR reads in MiXCR, one entry per CDR3 protein. In the table there are roughly 500,000 distinct CDR3 sequences, 13% to 15% of which are singletons. The sequenced sample consisted of blood. These TCRs come from a woman aged 30 to 39 with Graves' ophthalmopathy.

This clonotype has at least ten counts. The chain combines TRBV29-1 with TRBJ2-5, with TRBD1 matching 8 bases. CDR3 length: 14 residues. With V trimmed by 7 bases and J by 2 bases, 9 bases remained unmatched. Germline loops: CDR1 SQVTM, CDR2 ANQGSEA. Here the CDR3 reads CSAPQGDIQETQYF. CDR3 coding DNA: TGCAGCGCCCCACAGGGGGATATACAAGAGACCCAGTACTTC.

This clonotype was recorded a few times. This chain joins TRBV18 and TRBJ1-2; D is perhaps TRBD1 (5 bases). Trimming stripped 3 bases from V and 6 bases from J, with 14 bases between. CDR3 length: 14 amino acids. Germline lookup yields CDR1 KGHSH and CDR2 LQKENI. CDR3 sequence reads: CASSPNQGEDGYTF. The CDR3 DNA sequence: TGTGCCAGCTCACCGAACCAAGGGGAGGATGGCTACACCTTC.

At least ten counts were recorded for this clonotype. V is TRBV7-2 and J is TRBJ1-2, with a possible D match to TRBD1 (5 bases). CDR3 length equals 13 residues. Trimming removed 5 bases from V and 6 bases from J, with 13 bases in between. Germline CDR1 reads SGHTA; CDR2 reads FQGNSA. CDR3 nucleotides: TGTGCCAGCAGCCCGCCGGGACTAAATGGCTACACCTTC. This translates into CASSPPGLNGYTF. The full variable domain, rest sourced from reference TRBV7-2 and TRBJ1-2, is GAGVSQSPSNKVTEKGKDVELRCDPISGHTALYWYRQSLGQGLEFLIYFQGNSAPDKSGLPSDRFSAERTGGSVSTLTIQRTQQEDSAVYLCASSPPGLNGYTFGSGTRLTVV.

In its sample, this clonotype was seen many times. This sequence joins TRBV27 and TRBJ1-2; D unclear. The CDR3 length is 14 residues. Germline CDR1 reads MNHEY; CDR2 reads SMNVEV (reference sequence). Trimming cost V 9 bases and J 0 bases, with 14 bases left between them. The CDR3: CARVRKRTNYGYTF. The CDR3 coding sequence is TGTGCCAGGGTTCGGAAACGCACTAACTATGGCTACACCTTC.

The chain has TRBV12-5 and TRBJ1-1; possible D gene TRBD1, 5 bases. The germline V gene has CDR1 LGHNT and CDR2 FRNRAP. Deletions cut 1 base from V and 0 bases from J, with 6 bases between. The CDR3 runs to 14 residues. CDR3 amino acids: CASGLAGLNTEAFF. The CDR3, as DNA: TGTGCTAGTGGTTTGGCGGGACTGAACACTGAAGCTTTCTTT. The variable domain in full, with the rest retrieved from reference TRBV12-5 and TRBJ1-1, is DARVTQTPRHKVTEMGQEVTMRCQPILGHNTVFWYRQTMMQGLELLAYFRNRAPLDDSGMPKDRFSAEMPDATLATLKIQPSEPRDSAVYFCASGLAGLNTEAFFGQGTRLTVV.

Regarding this clonotype: The junction differs from germline at one of its ends, possibly a read error. The V call is TRBV6-1, the J call TRBJ2-5; TRBD2 agrees at 11 bases. CDR3 length: 13 residues. CDR1 and CDR2 from the germline V gene are MNHNS and SASEGT. DNA for the CDR3: TGTGCCAGCGCCCTAGCGGGAGGCGAGACCCAGGACTTC. Translation: CASALAGGETQDF.

In this sample, this clonotype turned up many times. The rearrangement uses TRBV6-1 and TRBJ2-7; TRBD1 might be the D (5 bases). Germline values: CDR1 MNHNS, CDR2 SASEGT. Trimming stripped 8 bases from V and 2 bases from J, with 10 bases between. The CDR3 length is 12 residues. CDR3 protein: CASRTPTYEQYF. For the CDR3, the DNA is TGTGCCAGCCGGACACCCACCTACGAGCAGTACTTC.

This clonotype was found a few times. This chain connects TRBV28 to TRBJ2-7; D is unclear. There are 15 residues in the CDR3. Germline values: CDR1 MDHEN, CDR2 SYDVKM. Trimming removed 4 bases at V and 1 base at J, with 14 bases between. The CDR3 protein is CASSSPAGRSYEQYF. The DNA for the CDR3 is TGTGCCAGCAGTTCGCCGGCAGGAAGGTCCTACGAGCAGTACTTC.

This chain connects TRBV6-1 to TRBJ2-7; TRBD2 matches at 9 bases. Germline V gives CDR1 MNHNS, CDR2 SASEGT. This CDR3 is 16 amino acids long. V shed 6 bases and J 3 bases; nucleotides not matched to a gene: 12. The CDR3 loop reads CASSPIRGREGYEQYF. The DNA for the CDR3 is TGTGCCAGCAGCCCTATCCGGGGGCGGGAGGGCTACGAGCAGTACTTC.

The chain recombines TRBV28 with TRBJ2-5; TRBD2 matches 7 bases. The V and J ends lost 6 bases and 3 bases, in that order; junction bases with no gene match: 13. Germline V CDR1 and CDR2: MDHEN, SYDVKM. The CDR3 has 16 residues. For the CDR3, the DNA is TGTGCCAGCAGATCTGTAGGGAGGGGAGGAAAAGAGACCCAGTACTTC. This translates into CASRSVGRGGKETQYF.

This clonotype has ten or more counts. The chain employs TRBV6-1 and TRBJ1-5; no clear D gene. The germline V gene has CDR1 MNHNS and CDR2 SASEGT. The V end lost 5 bases, the J end lost 7 bases, and 15 bases lay between the germline ends. This CDR3 spans 14 amino acids. CDR3 region: CASSLNKIGQPQHF. The CDR3 DNA follows: TGTGCCAGCAGTCTTAATAAAATCGGACAGCCCCAGCATTTT.